Listed below are T cell receptor beta chains from one sample, sequenced in a study of T cells in Graves' hyperthyroidism and ophthalmopathy. TCRdb processed the multiplex PCR reads anew with MiXCR; each CDR3 protein has one entry. The repertoire consists of roughly 280,000 distinct CDR3 sequences, with about 18% occurring once and the leading ten covering roughly 53%. What was sequenced was blood. These receptors originate from a woman aged 60 to 75 with Graves' ophthalmopathy. CDR3s include the opening cysteine and the closing phenylalanine or tryptophan. The D gene is left open where the match is weak. A row's size may be missing; if present it is once, few, many or a size class.

size,J,D,length,V,CDR3,DNA
many,TRBJ2-1,TRBD2,15,TRBV7-2,CASSLKGLGFSEQFF,TGTGCCAGCAGCTTAAAAGGACTAGGGTTTTCTGAGCAGTTCTTC
-,TRBJ2-7,TRBD2,16,TRBV3-1,CATLGLAGGRPYEQYF,TGTGCCACCCTGGGACTAGCGGGAGGGCGTCCCTACGAGCAGTACTTC
-,TRBJ1-2,TRBD1,13,TRBV28,CASTYRQGYGYTF,TGTGCCAGCACCTATCGACAGGGCTATGGCTACACCTTC
few,TRBJ2-1,TRBD1,20,TRBV7-9,CASSLVDRASVGPPYNEQFF,TGTGCCAGCAGCTTAGTAGACAGGGCTTCCGTAGGACCACCCTACAATGAGCAGTTCTTC
few,TRBJ2-7,TRBD2,16,TRBV9,CASSVGSGTSAGEQYF,TGTGCCAGCAGCGTAGGCTCGGGGACTAGCGCGGGAGAGCAGTACTTC
many,TRBJ1-2,-,17,TRBV10-3,CAISESGHVLSNYGYTF,TGTGCCATCAGTGAGTCAGGACACGTCCTATCTAACTATGGCTACACCTTC
few,TRBJ2-3,-,13,TRBV7-9,CASIQEITDTQYF,TGTGCCAGCATCCAGGAGATCACAGATACGCAGTATTTT
many,TRBJ2-7,TRBD1,16,TRBV14,CASSQDSTGDGYEQYF,TGTGCCAGCAGCCAAGATAGTACAGGGGACGGCTACGAGCAGTACTTC
-,TRBJ1-5,-,14,TRBV6-2/TRBV6-3,CASSLPPRGQPQHF,TGTGCCAGCAGTCTCCCCCCCCGTGGTCAGCCCCAGCATTTT
many,TRBJ1-2,-,14,TRBV2,CASSDGGLSYGYTF,TGTGCCAGCAGTGACGGGGGCCTCTCCTATGGCTACACCTTC
many,TRBJ2-3,TRBD2,13,TRBV20-1,CSALGLAEITQYF,TGCAGTGCCTTAGGACTAGCGGAGATTACGCAGTATTTT
many,TRBJ1-6,TRBD1,15,TRBV3-1,CASSRLGQGQSPLHF,TGTGCCAGCAGCCGCCTGGGACAGGGTCAATCACCCCTCCACTTT
many,TRBJ1-6,-,16,TRBV9,CASSGHRANPNSPLHF,TGTGCCAGCAGCGGACACAGGGCCAACCCTAATTCACCCCTCCACTTT
few,TRBJ2-5,TRBD2,14,TRBV13,CASSLAGEGETQYF,TGTGCCAGCAGCTTAGCCGGGGAGGGGGAGACCCAGTACTTC
-,TRBJ2-1,-,16,TRBV28,CASSFPTLGGINEQFF,TGTGCCAGCAGTTTTCCAACCCTCGGGGGAATCAATGAGCAGTTCTTC
many,TRBJ2-5,TRBD2,15,TRBV9,CASSLLAGGPGTQYF,TGTGCCAGCTCTCTCTTAGCGGGGGGGCCAGGGACCCAGTACTTC
many,TRBJ2-7,TRBD2,16,TRBV12-3/TRBV12-4,CASNRHPAGVSYEQYF,TGTGCCAGCAATCGACATCCAGCGGGGGTTTCCTACGAGCAGTACTTC
many,TRBJ1-1,-,15,TRBV2,CASSESGRVNTEAFF,TGTGCCAGCAGTGAATCGGGCAGAGTGAACACTGAAGCTTTCTTT
few,TRBJ1-5,-,15,TRBV6-2/TRBV6-3,CASSSYRDSGQPQHF,TGTGCCAGCAGTTCTTACAGGGATAGTGGTCAGCCCCAGCATTTT
-,TRBJ1-5,TRBD1,13,TRBV19,CAGSDRGGQPQHF,TGTGCCGGTAGTGACAGGGGTGGACAGCCCCAGCATTTT
many,TRBJ2-3,TRBD1,13,TRBV2,CASSVGTGYTQYF,TGTGCCAGCAGTGTGGGGACAGGGTATACGCAGTATTTT
-,TRBJ2-1,-,16,TRBV6-1,CASSPPSSYSYNEQFF,TGTGCCAGCAGCCCCCCCTCTAGCTACTCCTACAATGAGCAGTTCTTC
few,TRBJ2-1,-,13,TRBV7-9,CASSLDQVNEQFF,TGTGCCAGCAGCTTAGATCAAGTTAATGAGCAGTTCTTC
-,TRBJ2-1,-,18,TRBV5-5,CASSWDSIGLAPYNEQFF,TGTGCCAGCAGCTGGGACAGCATCGGACTAGCACCCTACAATGAGCAGTTCTTC
many,TRBJ2-7,-,14,TRBV27,CASSLRGRNYEQYF,TGTGCCAGCAGTTTAAGGGGGAGAAACTACGAGCAGTACTTC
-,TRBJ2-2,TRBD1,15,TRBV5-1,CASTGTGGYAGELFF,TGCGCCAGCACTGGGACAGGGGGTTATGCCGGGGAGCTGTTTTTT
-,TRBJ1-5,-,13,TRBV6-1,CASNWDTNQPQHF,TGTGCCAGCAATTGGGACACTAATCAGCCCCAGCATTTT
-,TRBJ2-3,-,13,TRBV11-3,CASSPRDAQAVYF,TGTGCCAGCAGCCCGAGGGACGCCCAGGCGGTGTATTTT
many,TRBJ2-3,TRBD2,15,TRBV11-3,CASSLTGLAGDTQYF,TGTGCCAGCAGCTTGACCGGGTTAGCGGGAGATACGCAGTATTTT
-,TRBJ2-3,TRBD1,15,TRBV4-3,CASSQTGASTDTQYF,TGCGCCAGCAGCCAGACAGGGGCTAGCACAGATACGCAGTATTTT
many,TRBJ1-3,TRBD1,15,TRBV7-2,CASSRDRSSGNTIYF,TGTGCCAGCAGCAGGGACAGGAGCTCTGGAAACACCATATATTTT
-,TRBJ2-2,-,15,TRBV10-3,CAISESLGGSGELFF,TGTGCCATCAGTGAGTCGTTGGGGGGCAGCGGGGAGCTGTTTTTT
few,TRBJ2-2,TRBD2,15,TRBV7-3,CASSSLAGRAGELFF,TGTGCCAGCAGCTCACTAGCGGGAAGGGCCGGGGAGCTGTTTTTT
few,TRBJ2-3,TRBD2,15,TRBV11-1,CASGASGSRTDTQYF,TGTGCCAGCGGAGCTAGCGGGAGTAGGACAGATACGCAGTATTTT
many,TRBJ2-1,-,12,TRBV20-1,CSARGFWDEQFF,TGCAGTGCTAGAGGTTTTTGGGATGAGCAGTTCTTC
many,TRBJ1-2,-,13,TRBV7-9,CASSPQWGGGYTF,TGTGCCAGCAGCCCACAGTGGGGAGGAGGCTACACCTTC
few,TRBJ2-1,-,15,TRBV7-6,CASSANLASGNEQFF,TGTGCCAGCAGCGCGAATCTCGCCAGCGGCAATGAGCAGTTCTTC
many,TRBJ2-2,TRBD1,15,TRBV12-3/TRBV12-4,CASRPQGARTGELFF,TGTGCCAGCAGGCCCCAGGGGGCTCGCACCGGGGAGCTGTTTTTT
few,TRBJ2-7,TRBD2,14,TRBV28,CASRLAGGPDEQYF,TGTGCCAGCAGGCTGGCGGGAGGGCCTGACGAGCAGTACTTC
-,TRBJ2-5,-,13,TRBV6-2/TRBV6-3,CASSRTAQVTQYF,TGTGCCAGCAGCCGGACAGCCCAGGTGACCCAGTACTTC
many,TRBJ2-7,TRBD1,16,TRBV3-1,CASSQGPGQGSYEQYF,TGTGCCAGCAGCCAAGGCCCGGGACAGGGTAGCTACGAGCAGTACTTC
few,TRBJ2-3,-,14,TRBV4-1,CASSQAVQIGTQYF,TGCGCCAGCAGCCAAGCGGTACAGATTGGTACGCAGTATTTT
few,TRBJ2-1,TRBD2,15,TRBV5-1,CASSPNVGGDNEQFF,TGCGCCAGCAGCCCGAACGTGGGGGGGGACAATGAGCAGTTCTTC
many,TRBJ1-1,-,12,TRBV12-3/TRBV12-4,CASSWGPWKAFF,TGTGCCAGCAGCTGGGGCCCTTGGAAAGCTTTCTTT
many,TRBJ2-2,TRBD2,16,TRBV12-3/TRBV12-4,CASGGLAGVATGELFF,TGTGCCAGCGGGGGGTTAGCGGGAGTGGCCACCGGGGAGCTGTTTTTT
few,TRBJ2-2,-,14,TRBV15,CATSIAPNTGELFF,TGTGCCACCTCTATAGCCCCAAACACCGGGGAGCTGTTTTTT
many,TRBJ2-7,-,13,TRBV19,CASSSGISYEQYF,TGTGCCAGTAGCTCCGGGATTTCCTACGAGCAGTACTTC
-,TRBJ1-4,-,14,TRBV12-5,CASGLVSGNEKLFF,TGTGCTAGTGGTTTGGTATCAGGAAATGAAAAACTGTTTTTT